This T cell receptor beta chain was found in a study of low-dose radiotherapy and immunotherapy resistance in tumors. Study-level background: The patients were given nivolumab 240 mg every two weeks and ipilimumab 1 mg/kg every six weeks, through an intravenous route.

TRAV- and TRBV-specific primers were used for first-strand cDNA, which covered alpha and beta chains. TCR amplification ran approximately 22 PCR cycles using constant-region and V-primer adapter primers. In vitro transcription served to amplify the mRNA that had been isolated. TCRdb re-analysed the reads in MiXCR, keeping a single row per CDR3 protein. The table has around 76,000 distinct CDR3 sequences, around a third seen once. As to time point: before trial treatment. Eligibility was restricted to patients presenting with advanced solid tumors that lacked tumor-infiltrating lymphocytes. This CDR3 has 13 residues. Germline V CDR1 and CDR2: SNHLY, FYNNEI. Between the trimmed V and J ends, which lost 4 bases and 4 bases, there was a span of 10 bases. This clonotype was recorded many times.

The chain is built from TRBV2 and TRBJ1-2; D is possibly TRBD1 (6 bases). The TCR was taken from a female donor with ovarian cancer. The starting material was PBMCs, obtained before treatment. The CDR3 DNA sequence: TGTGCCAGCAGTGTTACAGGGTTCTATGGCTACACCTTC. Translated: CASSVTGFYGYTF.